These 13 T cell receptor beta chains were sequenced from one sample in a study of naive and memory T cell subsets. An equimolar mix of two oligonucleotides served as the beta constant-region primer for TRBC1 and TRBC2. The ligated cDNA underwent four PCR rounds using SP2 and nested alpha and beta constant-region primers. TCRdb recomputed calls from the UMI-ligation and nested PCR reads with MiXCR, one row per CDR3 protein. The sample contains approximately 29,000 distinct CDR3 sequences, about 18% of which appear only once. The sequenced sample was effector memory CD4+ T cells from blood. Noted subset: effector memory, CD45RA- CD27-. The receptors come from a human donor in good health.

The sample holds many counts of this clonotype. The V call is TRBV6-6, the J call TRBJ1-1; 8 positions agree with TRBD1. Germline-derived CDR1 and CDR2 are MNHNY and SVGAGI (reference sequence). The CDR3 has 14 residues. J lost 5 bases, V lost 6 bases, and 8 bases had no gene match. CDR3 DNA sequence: TGTGCCAGCAGATCCCGACAGGGGTATACTGAAGCTTTCTTT. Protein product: CASRSRQGYTEAFF.

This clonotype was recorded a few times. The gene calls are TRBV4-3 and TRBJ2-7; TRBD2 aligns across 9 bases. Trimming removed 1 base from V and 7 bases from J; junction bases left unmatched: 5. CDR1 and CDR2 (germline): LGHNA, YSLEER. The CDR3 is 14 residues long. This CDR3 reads CASSQGLADLEQYF. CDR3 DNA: TGCGCCAGCAGCCAAGGACTAGCGGATCTAGAGCAGTACTTC.

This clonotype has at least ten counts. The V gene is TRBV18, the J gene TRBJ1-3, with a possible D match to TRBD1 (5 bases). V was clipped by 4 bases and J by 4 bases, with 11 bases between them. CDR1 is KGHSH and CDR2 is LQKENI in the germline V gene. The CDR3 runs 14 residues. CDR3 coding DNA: TGTGCCAGCTCACTGACCGGGGGAGGAAACACCATATATTTT. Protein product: CASSLTGGGNTIYF.

In nucleotides, the CDR3 is TGTGCCAGCAGGACAGGTTACATGAACACTGAAGCTTTCTTT. This sequence encodes CASRTGYMNTEAFF. V usage is TRBV2 and J usage is TRBJ1-1, with D perhaps TRBD1 (6 bases). The CDR3 has 14 amino acids. Trimming removed 6 bases at V and 0 bases at J, with 11 bases between. Per the germline V gene, CDR1 is SNHLY and CDR2 is FYNNEI.

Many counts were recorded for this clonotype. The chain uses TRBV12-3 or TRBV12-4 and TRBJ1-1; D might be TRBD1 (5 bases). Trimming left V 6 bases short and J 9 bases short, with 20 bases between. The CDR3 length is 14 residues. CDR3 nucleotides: TGTGCCAGCAGGAGCAGGGCCCCGGAACTAAAAGCTTTCTTT. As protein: CASRSRAPELKAFF.

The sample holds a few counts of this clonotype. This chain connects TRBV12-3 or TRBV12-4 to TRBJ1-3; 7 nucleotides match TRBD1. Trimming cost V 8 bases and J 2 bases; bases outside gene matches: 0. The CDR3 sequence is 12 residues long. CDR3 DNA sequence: TGTGCCAGCGACAGGGCTGGAAACACCATATATTTT. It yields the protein CASDRAGNTIYF.

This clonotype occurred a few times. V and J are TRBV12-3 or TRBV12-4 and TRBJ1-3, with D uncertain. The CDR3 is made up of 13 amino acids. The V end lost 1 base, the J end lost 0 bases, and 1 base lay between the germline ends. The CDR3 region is CASSLGSGNTIYF. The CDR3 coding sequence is TGTGCCAGCAGTTTAGGCTCTGGAAACACCATATATTTT.

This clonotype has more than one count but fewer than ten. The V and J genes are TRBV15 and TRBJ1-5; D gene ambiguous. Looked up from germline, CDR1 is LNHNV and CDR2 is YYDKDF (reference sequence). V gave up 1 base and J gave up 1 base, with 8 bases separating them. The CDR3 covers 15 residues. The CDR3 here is CATSRGQNSNQPQHF. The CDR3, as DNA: TGTGCCACCAGCAGAGGACAAAACAGCAATCAGCCCCAGCATTTT.

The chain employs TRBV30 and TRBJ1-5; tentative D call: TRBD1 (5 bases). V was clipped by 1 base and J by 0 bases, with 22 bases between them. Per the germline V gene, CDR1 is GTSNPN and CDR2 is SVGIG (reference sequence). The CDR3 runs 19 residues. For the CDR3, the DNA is TGTGCCTGGAGTGAATCCTCGGGACTCCATGGGGTTAGCAATCAGCCCCAGCATTTT. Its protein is CAWSESSGLHGVSNQPQHF.

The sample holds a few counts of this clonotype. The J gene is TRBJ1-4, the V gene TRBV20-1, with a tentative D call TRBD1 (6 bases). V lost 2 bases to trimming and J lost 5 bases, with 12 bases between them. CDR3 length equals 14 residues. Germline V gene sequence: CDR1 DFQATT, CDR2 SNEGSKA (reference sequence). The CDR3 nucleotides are TGCAGTGCTAGAAGAGGGGGGCAGAATGAAAAACTGTTTTTT. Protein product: CSARRGGQNEKLFF.

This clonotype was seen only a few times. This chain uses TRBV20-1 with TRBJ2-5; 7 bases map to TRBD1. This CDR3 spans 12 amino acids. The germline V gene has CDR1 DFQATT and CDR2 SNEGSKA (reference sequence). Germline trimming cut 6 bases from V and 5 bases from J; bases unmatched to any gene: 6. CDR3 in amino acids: CSAADREETQYF. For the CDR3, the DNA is TGCAGTGCCGCCGACAGGGAGGAGACCCAGTACTTC.

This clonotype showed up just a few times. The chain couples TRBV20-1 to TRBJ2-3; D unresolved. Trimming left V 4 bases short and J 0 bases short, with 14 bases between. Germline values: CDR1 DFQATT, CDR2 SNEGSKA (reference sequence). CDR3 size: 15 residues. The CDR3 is CSATHGAKSTDTQYF. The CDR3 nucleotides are TGCAGTGCTACTCACGGAGCGAAGAGCACAGATACGCAGTATTTT.

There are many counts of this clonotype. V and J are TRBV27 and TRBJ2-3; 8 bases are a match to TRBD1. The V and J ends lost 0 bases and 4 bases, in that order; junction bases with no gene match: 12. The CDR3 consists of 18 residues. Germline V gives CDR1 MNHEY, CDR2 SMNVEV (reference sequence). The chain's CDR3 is CASSLSPPRTGFPDTQYF. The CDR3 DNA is TGTGCCAGCAGTTTATCCCCCCCAAGGACAGGGTTCCCAGATACGCAGTATTTT.